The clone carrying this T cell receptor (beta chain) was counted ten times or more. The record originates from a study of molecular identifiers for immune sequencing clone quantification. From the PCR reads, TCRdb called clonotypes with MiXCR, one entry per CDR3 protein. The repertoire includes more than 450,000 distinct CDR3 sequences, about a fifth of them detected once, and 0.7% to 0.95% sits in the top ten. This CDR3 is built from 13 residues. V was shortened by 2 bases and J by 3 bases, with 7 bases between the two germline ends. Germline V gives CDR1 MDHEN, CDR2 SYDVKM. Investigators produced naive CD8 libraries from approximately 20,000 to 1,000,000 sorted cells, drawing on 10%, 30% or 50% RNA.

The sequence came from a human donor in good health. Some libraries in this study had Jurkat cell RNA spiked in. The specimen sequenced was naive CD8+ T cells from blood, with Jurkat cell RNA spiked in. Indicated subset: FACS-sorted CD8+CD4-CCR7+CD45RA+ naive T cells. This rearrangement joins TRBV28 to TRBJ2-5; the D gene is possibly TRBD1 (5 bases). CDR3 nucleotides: TGTGCCAGCAGTTTAATGACAGAAGAGACCCAGTACTTC. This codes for CASSLMTEETQYF.